One and the same sample provided the 23 T cell receptor beta chains below, sequenced in a study of T cells in women clearing cervical HPV infection. Assay used: immunoSEQ multiplex PCR; TCRdb lists only in-frame clones, some missing. Its table lists 35,000 to 50,000 clones. Sample: blood buffy coat. The receptor source for this set is a woman aged 18-70 years with a cervical HPV16 infection that either progressed to CIN3+ or cleared (not recorded which).

Points on this clone: The read terminates 3 residues before the CDR3 end, so the remaining end is supplied by the germline J gene. V usage is TRBV19 and J usage is TRBJ1-1; no clear D gene. Germline assignment: CDR1 LNHDA and CDR2 SQIVND (reference sequence). Deletions cut 4 bases from V and 0 bases from J, with 12 bases between. CDR3 length: 15 amino acids. CDR3 loop: CASSRHGSMNTEAFF. The CDR3 DNA, read in part, is TGTGCCAGTAGTAGACACGGTTCTATGAACACTGAA.

Points on this clone: The read terminates 3 residues ahead of where the CDR3 ends, so the germline J gene completes it. V gene TRBV3-1 (or the pseudogene TRBV3-2) combines with J gene TRBJ1-2; perhaps TRBD1 as D (6 bases). CDR1 LGHDT and CDR2 YNNKEL come from the germline V gene (reference sequence). V lost 2 bases, J lost 4 bases, and 11 bases lay in between. The CDR3 is 14 amino acids. CDR3 bases read: TGTGCCAGCAGCCAACTGACAGGTAGCTATGGC. It is translated as CASSQLTGSYG. The whole CDR3 protein is CASSQLTGSYGYTF.

A word on this clone: The read ends 3 residues before the CDR3 terminus; that terminus is restored from the germline J gene. The chain is built from TRBV7-2 and TRBJ1-1, with 9 positions matching TRBD1. V lost 3 bases and J lost 3; bases outside the gene matches: 5. Per germline, CDR1 SGHTA and CDR2 FQGNSA. There are 15 residues in the CDR3. CDR3 amino acids: CASSFTGGMDTEAFF. The CDR3 DNA, read in part, is TGTGCCAGCAGCTTCACAGGGGGCATGGACACTGAA. The complete variable domain, with remaining parts taken from reference TRBV7-2 and TRBJ1-1, reads GAGVSQSPSNKVTEKGKDVELRCDPISGHTALYWYRQSLGQGLEFLIYFQGNSAPDKSGLPSDRFSAERTGGSVSTLTIQRTQQEDSAVYLCASSFTGGMDTEAFFGQGTRLTVV.

A note on this clone: The CDR3 is cut off 3 residues early in the read; its end comes from the germline J gene. This chain links TRBV2 with TRBJ2-6, with no clear D. The CDR3 is made up of 10 amino acids. V dropped 4 bases and J dropped 12 bases, with 4 bases sitting between them. CDR1 is SNHLY, CDR2 FYNNEI, per germline. CDR3 protein: CASSVSVLTF. Partial CDR3 DNA: TGTGCCAGCAGTGTATCCGTC. The variable domain in full, with the rest retrieved from reference TRBV2 and TRBJ2-6, is EPEVTQTPSHQVTQMGQEVILRCVPISNHLYFYWYRQILGQKVEFLVSFYNNEISEKSEIFDDQFSVERPDGSNFTLKIRSTKLEDSAMYFCASSVSVLTFGAGSRLTVL.

About this clone itself: The missing CDR3 end, 3 residues past where the read stops, is filled in from the germline J gene. The chain combines TRBV5-6 with TRBJ2-7; D gene uncertain. V was shortened by 0 bases and J by 5 bases, with 9 bases between the two germline ends. From germline, CDR1 is SGHDT and CDR2 YYEEEE. The CDR3 has 13 amino acids. The CDR3 region is CASSLAVGDEQYF. The sequenced part of the CDR3 DNA is TGTGCCAGCAGCTTGGCGGTCGGTGACGAG.

On this clone: The missing CDR3 end, 3 residues past where the read stops, is filled in from the germline J gene. Other DNA sequences in the same sample also yield this CDR3. This rearrangement joins TRBV19 to TRBJ2-7, with 11 nucleotides matching TRBD1. From germline, CDR1 is LNHDA and CDR2 SQIVND (reference sequence). The CDR3 is 15 residues long. V lost 2 bases, J lost 3 bases, and 3 bases stayed unmatched. This CDR3 is CASSILGQGDYEQYF. The part of the CDR3 DNA that was read is TGTGCCAGTAGTATACTGGGACAGGGGGACTACGAG.

CDR3: CASSLSGQPNTEAFF. The CDR3 bases that were read are TGTGCCAGCAGCTTATCCGGACAGCCGAACACTGAA. V is TRBV7-3 and J is TRBJ1-1, with D possibly matching TRBD1 (6 bases). The read falls 3 residues short of the CDR3 end, and the missing part is taken from the germline J gene. CDR1 is SGHTA and CDR2 is FQGTGA in the germline V gene. This CDR3 has 15 amino acids. V lost 2 bases, J lost 1 base, and 11 bases lay in between.

A word on this clone: Read sequence stops 3 residues before the CDR3 end, and the germline J gene provides the missing end. The chain uses TRBV5-5 and TRBJ2-2, with 7 nucleotides matching TRBD1. CDR1 and CDR2 from the germline V gene are SGHKS and YYEKEE (reference sequence). The CDR3 runs 15 residues. With 4 bases clipped from V and 1 base from J, the junction kept 4 bases outside the gene matches. The CDR3 bases that were read are TGTGCCAGCAGCACCCGACAGGGGAACACCGGGGAG. Protein: CASSTRQGNTGE. The whole CDR3 is CASSTRQGNTGELFF.

In the case of this clone: The read ends 3 residues shy of where the CDR3 ends; the end is completed using the germline J gene. The rearrangement links TRBV2 to TRBJ2-4, with TRBD2 identical over 14 bases. Trimming cost V 6 bases and J 6 bases; bases outside gene matches: 7. The germline V gene has CDR1 SNHLY and CDR2 FYNNEI. The length of the CDR3 is 16 residues. The sequenced part of the CDR3 DNA is TGTGCCAGCAGGACCCCGGGACTAGCGGGAGCAAACATT. Translated, it gives CASRTPGLAGANI. In full, the CDR3 is CASRTPGLAGANIQYF.

As to this clone: The read halts 3 residues ahead of the CDR3 end, with the missing end drawn from the germline J gene. The chain has TRBV19 and TRBJ1-6, with a tentative D call TRBD1 (6 bases). Germline V lookup: CDR1 LNHDA, CDR2 SQIVND (reference sequence). The CDR3 runs 15 residues. V was cut by 2 bases and J by 9 bases, with 14 bases left in between. The CDR3 DNA, read in part, is TGTGCCAGTAGTATAAATGCAGGGGAGGCTTCACCC. Translating gives CASSINAGEASP. The entire CDR3 is CASSINAGEASPLHF.

As to this clone: The read ends 3 residues before the CDR3 terminus; that terminus is restored from the germline J gene. This sequence joins TRBV5-4 and TRBJ2-7, with 9 bases identical to TRBD2. V shed 4 bases, J shed 5 bases, and the junction held 4 bases outside the gene matches. This CDR3 region has 13 residues. The V gene's germline CDR1 is SGHNT and CDR2 YYREEE (reference sequence). The part of the CDR3 DNA that was read is TGTGCCAGCAGCCTAGCGGGGTTCCACGAG. It encodes CASSLAGFHE. The whole CDR3 protein reads CASSLAGFHEQYF.

In regard to this clone: The read gets to within 3 residues of the CDR3 end, and the germline J gene fills in the rest. The V and J genes are TRBV28 and TRBJ2-7, with a tentative D call TRBD1 (5 bases). V was clipped by 3 bases and J by 2 bases, with 20 bases between them. The CDR3 extends over 17 amino acids. Germline-derived CDR1 and CDR2 are MDHEN and SYDVKM. The covered CDR3 bases are TGTGCCAGCAGTTTGCTCGGTAAGGGGCTCATTGCCTACGAG. It specifies CASSLLGKGLIAYE. The CDR3 as a whole reads CASSLLGKGLIAYEQYF.

With respect to this clone: Read data end 3 residues before the CDR3 end; the end is taken from the germline J gene. The chain recombines TRBV28 with TRBJ2-1; D is perhaps TRBD2 (7 bases). CDR3 length: 16 amino acids. The germline gives CDR1 MDHEN, CDR2 SYDVKM. The V and J ends lost 6 bases and 9 bases respectively, with 24 bases between them. The CDR3 loop is CASSPRGGAGVIEQFF. The sequenced part of the CDR3 DNA is TGTGCCAGCAGCCCACGAGGGGGGGCGGGAGTTATTGAG.

Points on this clone: The read comes to an end 3 residues before the CDR3 does, leaving the germline J gene to fill in the end. V is TRBV5-1 and J is TRBJ2-2, with 12 positions matching TRBD2. Germline trimming cut 4 bases from V and 2 bases from J; bases unmatched to any gene: 3. The germline CDR1 and CDR2 sequences are SGHRS and YFSETQ. The CDR3 is made up of 16 amino acids. CDR3 region: CASSPGLAGNTGELFF. The CDR3 DNA, read in part, is TGCGCCAGCAGCCCGGGACTAGCGGGTAACACCGGGGAG.

Regarding this clone: The CDR3 extends 3 residues past the end of the read, so its final part is completed from the germline J gene. The chain links TRBV29-1 to TRBJ2-3; tentatively, D is TRBD1 (5 bases). Germline V gene data show CDR1 as SQVTM and CDR2 as ANQGSEA. V lost 3 bases, J lost 0 bases, and 19 bases lay in between. This CDR3 has 17 amino acids. CDR3 amino acids: CSVEALFPTASTDTQYF. Partial CDR3 DNA: TGCAGCGTTGAGGCCCTTTTCCCGACAGCTAGCACAGATACG.

Note on this clone: The CDR3 end lies 3 residues beyond the end of the read and is filled in from the germline J gene. The gene calls are TRBV7-2 and TRBJ2-1, with D maybe TRBD2 (5 bases). The CDR3 totals 15 residues. Trimming took 5 bases from V and 1 from J, leaving 12 bases between them. Germline V lookup: CDR1 SGHTA, CDR2 FQGNSA. The DNA read from the CDR3 is TGTGCCAGCAGCGTAACTAGTAGATCCTACAATGAG. Translating it yields CASSVTSRSYNE. The CDR3 as a whole reads CASSVTSRSYNEQFF. The variable domain in full, completed from reference TRBV7-2 and TRBJ2-1, reads GAGVSQSPSNKVTEKGKDVELRCDPISGHTALYWYRQSLGQGLEFLIYFQGNSAPDKSGLPSDRFSAERTGGSVSTLTIQRTQQEDSAVYLCASSVTSRSYNEQFFGPGTRLTVL.

Concerning this clone itself: The read ends 3 residues shy of where the CDR3 ends; the end is completed using the germline J gene. The chain has TRBV2 and TRBJ2-7; D gene uncertain. CDR3 size: 14 residues. The germline V gene has CDR1 SNHLY and CDR2 FYNNEI. Trimming stripped 3 bases from V and 2 bases from J, with 11 bases between. CDR3 bases read: TGTGCCAGCAGTGATGTGGTTCAGGCCTACGAG. As protein: CASSDVVQAYE. The CDR3 in full is CASSDVVQAYEQYF.

On this clone: The read is 3 residues too short to cover the CDR3 end, so that end is filled in from the germline J gene. The rearrangement links TRBV7-2 to TRBJ2-3; a possible D gene is TRBD2 (6 bases). CDR1 and CDR2 from the germline V gene are SGHTA and FQGNSA. The CDR3 consists of 15 residues. V shed 5 bases and J shed 1 base, with 13 bases lying between them. The sequenced CDR3 bases are TGTGCCAGCAGCCCCCGGGGGTCGGGCACAGATACG. This sequence encodes CASSPRGSGTDT. The whole CDR3 sequence reads CASSPRGSGTDTQYF.

Worth noting for this clone: The read ends 3 residues early relative to the CDR3; the germline J gene fills the gap. V and J are TRBV7-8 and TRBJ2-1, with D perhaps TRBD1 (6 bases). Germline V lookup: CDR1 SGHVS, CDR2 FQNEAQ. Trimming removed 5 bases at V and 0 bases at J, with 11 bases between. CDR3 length: 15 residues. The CDR3 bases that were read are TGTGCCAGCAGCCGACAGACAGGCTCCTACAATGAG. It yields the protein CASSRQTGSYNE. The whole CDR3 protein is CASSRQTGSYNEQFF.

On this clone: The read comes to an end 3 residues before the CDR3 does, leaving the germline J gene to fill in the end. This chain connects TRBV2 to TRBJ1-2; D is perhaps TRBD1 (5 bases). The V gene lost 8 bases and the J gene lost 4 bases, with 8 bases spanning the gap. The CDR3 consists of 11 residues. Germline assignment: CDR1 SNHLY and CDR2 FYNNEI. CDR3 DNA (partial): TGTGCCAGCGGGGCTGTCTATGGC. Its translation is CASGAVYG. The whole CDR3 protein is CASGAVYGYTF.

Notes on this clone: The read ends 3 residues before the CDR3 terminus; that terminus is restored from the germline J gene. This chain uses TRBV5-1 with TRBJ1-2; 7 bases agree with TRBD1. In germline, CDR1 is SGHRS, CDR2 YFSETQ. The CDR3 contains 14 residues. The DNA read from the CDR3 is TGCGCCAGCAGCCGGGGACAGACCCAAGGGGGC. Translation: CASSRGQTQGG. The entire CDR3 protein reads CASSRGQTQGGYTF.

Details on this clone: The CDR3 end lies 3 residues beyond the end of the read and is filled in from the germline J gene. J is TRBJ2-1 and V is TRBV19, with 13 bases that match TRBD2. Per germline, CDR1 LNHDA and CDR2 SQIVND (reference sequence). V lost 9 bases, J lost 7 bases, and 9 bases stayed unmatched. The CDR3 is 15 residues long. The CDR3 is CASRLGLAGFNEQFF. Partial CDR3 DNA: TGTGCCAGCCGTCTGGGACTAGCGGGGTTTAATGAG.

With regard to this clone: The read is 3 residues too short to cover the CDR3 end, so that end is filled in from the germline J gene. This chain links TRBV19 with TRBJ2-7; 11 nucleotides line up with TRBD2. V lost 3 bases, J lost 2 bases, and 3 bases stayed unmatched. This CDR3 comprises 15 residues. CDR1 LNHDA and CDR2 SQIVND come from the germline V gene (reference sequence). The DNA read from the CDR3 is TGTGCCAGTAGTATCTTACTAGCGGGGGCCTACGAG. Encoded protein: CASSILLAGAYE. The CDR3 reads in full as CASSILLAGAYEQYF.